This T cell receptor beta chain emerged from a study of cytomegalovirus exposure and HLA in healthy donors. On this clone itself: Its target is not known.

Study-level points and caveats: As a later analysis revealed, the rate of TCR association differed by HLA locus, with DRB1 most and HLA-C fewest. Most TCR sequences were uncommon, yet certain public TCRs appeared in many donors.

This PCR relied on a set of 60 Vbeta primers and 13 Jbeta primers. In the original analysis: About 11 million of 80 million to 85 million unique TCR beta chains were shared, per a later count. The data were produced by immunoSEQ multiplex PCR, yet TCRdb's version contains in-frame clones alone and is incomplete. That table is the source of V, J and clone size, and D and trimming were worked out from the DNA. In the table there are about 150,000 clones, roughly 80% of which are singletons. Material: PBMCs. This sequence was found in a woman in her 50s in good health and CMV-seropositive.

The CDR3: CASKSGSYEQYF. Here the CDR3 DNA reads TGTGCCAGCAAGTCCGGGTCCTACGAGCAGTACTTC. The chain is built from TRBV2 and TRBJ2-7; D is unclear. Germline assignment: CDR1 SNHLY and CDR2 FYNNEI. V lost 7 bases, J lost 1 base, and 8 bases lay in between. The length of the CDR3 is 12 residues.